This TCR beta chain comes out of a study of shared T cell receptors in the human thymus. Method: immunoSEQ multiplex PCR; TCRdb's copy keeps in-frame clones and lacks some. The sample has hundreds of thousands of clones, about 80% seen once; the top ten hold less than 0.015%. V was trimmed by 3 bases and J by 9 bases, leaving 16 bases between them. Germline V CDR1 and CDR2: GTSNPN, SVGIG (reference sequence). The CDR3 totals 13 residues. This same sample was also part of a study on human thymus T cells.

The chain combines TRBV30 with TRBJ2-3; TRBD2 might be the D (6 bases). Material: thymocytes. This TCR derives from a boy younger than two with a congenital heart defect. In nucleotides, the CDR3 is TGTGCCTGGAGCCAGGAGGGAGGTGGGACGCAGTATTTT. It specifies CAWSQEGGGTQYF.